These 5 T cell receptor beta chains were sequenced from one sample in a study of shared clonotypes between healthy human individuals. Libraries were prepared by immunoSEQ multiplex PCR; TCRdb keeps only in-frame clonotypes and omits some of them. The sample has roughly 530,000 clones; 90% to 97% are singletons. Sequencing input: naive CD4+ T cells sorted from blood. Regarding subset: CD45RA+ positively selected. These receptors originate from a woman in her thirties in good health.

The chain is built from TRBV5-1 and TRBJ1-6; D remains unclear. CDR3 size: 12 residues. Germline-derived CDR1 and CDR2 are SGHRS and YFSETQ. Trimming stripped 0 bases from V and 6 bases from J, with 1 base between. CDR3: CASSLGNSPLHF. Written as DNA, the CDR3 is TGCGCCAGCAGCTTGGGTAATTCACCCCTCCACTTT.

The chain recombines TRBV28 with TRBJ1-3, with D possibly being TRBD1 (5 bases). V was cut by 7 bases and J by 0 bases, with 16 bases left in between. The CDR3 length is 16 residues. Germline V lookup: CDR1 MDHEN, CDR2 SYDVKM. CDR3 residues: CASTPPWGSSGNTIYF. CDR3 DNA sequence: TGTGCCAGCACCCCACCATGGGGGAGCTCTGGAAACACCATATATTTT.

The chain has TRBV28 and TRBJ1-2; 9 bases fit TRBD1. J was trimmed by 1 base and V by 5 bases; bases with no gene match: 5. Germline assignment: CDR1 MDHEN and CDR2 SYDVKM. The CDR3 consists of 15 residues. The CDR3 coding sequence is TGTGCCAGCAGTCCCTGGACAGGGGTTAACTATGGCTACACCTTC. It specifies CASSPWTGVNYGYTF.

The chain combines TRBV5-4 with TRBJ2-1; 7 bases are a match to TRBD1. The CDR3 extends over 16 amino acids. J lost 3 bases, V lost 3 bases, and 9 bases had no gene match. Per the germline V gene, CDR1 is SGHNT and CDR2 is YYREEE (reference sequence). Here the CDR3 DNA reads TGTGCCAGCAGCTACAAGGACAGGTTTGTCTACAATGAGCAGTTCTTC. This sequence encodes CASSYKDRFVYNEQFF.

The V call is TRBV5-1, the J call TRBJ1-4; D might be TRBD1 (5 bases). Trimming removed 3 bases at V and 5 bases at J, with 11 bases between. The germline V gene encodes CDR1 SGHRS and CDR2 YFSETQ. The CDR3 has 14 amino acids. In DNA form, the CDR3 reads TGCGCCAGCAGCTACGGGACGGAGAATGAAAAACTGTTTTTT. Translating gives CASSYGTENEKLFF.